Listed here are 29 T cell receptor beta chains from one sample, sequenced in a study of kidney transplant recipient with SARS-CoV-2 infection (dated by TCRdb to the early 2020s). Data came from an Illumina MiSeq. TCRdb reanalyzed the raw reads on its own, using fastp at Q25 for trimming and MiXCR for clone calling, and kept in-frame beta chains. All rows with the same CDR3 protein become a single entry with the most common DNA and genes. For this sample there are 250,000 or so distinct CDR3 sequences; about 28% appear just once. Jointly, the top ten make up less than 8.5% of the sample. The label giving this sample's time point can be read as: pre-pandemic baseline sample and day 111 after first positive SARS-CoV-2 test. Sequenced material: a blood sample, taken at baseline and between days 110 and 120 from a kidney transplant recipient. These receptors were taken from a young adult male patient who had COVID-19 and was a kidney transplant recipient. Following transplantation, part of the T cell population may be supplied by the graft donor rather than the patient.

At least ten counts were recorded for this clonotype. This chain connects TRBV30 to TRBJ2-1; D not resolved. Per the germline V gene, CDR1 is GTSNPN and CDR2 is SVGIG (reference sequence). The CDR3 is 11 residues long. V was trimmed by 1 base and J by 6 bases, leaving 4 bases between them. CDR3 in amino acids: CAWSARNEQFF. The CDR3 bases are TGTGCCTGGAGTGCCCGCAATGAGCAGTTCTTC.

For this clonotype: Given a much more abundant clone one base away, this may be a read error. The chain combines TRBV11-2 with TRBJ1-2; D not certain. From germline, CDR1 is SGHAT and CDR2 FQNNGV. The CDR3 sequence is 17 residues long. Trimming took 5 bases from V and 4 from J, leaving 23 bases between them. The CDR3 reads CASSKTGTSRKTYGYTF. The CDR3 coding sequence is TGTGCCAGCAGCAAGACGGGAACAAGCAGAAAGACCTATGGCTACACCTTC. Complete variable domain (other parts from reference TRBV11-2 and TRBJ1-2): EAGVAQSPRYKIIEKRQSVAFWCNPISGHATLYWYQQILGQGPKLLIQFQNNGVVDDSQLPKDRFSAERLKGVDSTLKIQPAKLEDSAVYLCASSKTGTSRKTYGYTFGSGTRLTVV.

This clonotype was counted at least ten times. This chain connects TRBV12-3 or TRBV12-4 to TRBJ2-7; TRBD2 agrees at 10 bases. V gave up 5 bases and J gave up 6 bases; unmatched junction bases: 7. The CDR3 is 14 amino acids. The CDR3 loop is CASSTPGLASEQYF. In nucleotides, the CDR3 is TGTGCCAGCAGTACACCGGGACTAGCGAGCGAGCAGTACTTC.

This clonotype was observed a single time. This could be a read error, since a much larger clone is one nucleotide away. This rearrangement joins TRBV25-1 to TRBJ1-2; D remains ambiguous. CDR3 length: 17 residues. Germline loops: CDR1 MGHDK, CDR2 SYGVNS. V lost 5 bases and J 6 bases, leaving 25 bases between the germline ends. The CDR3 sequence is CASSPLRELGKTHGYTF. The DNA for the CDR3 is TGTGCCAGCAGTCCGTTACGAGAACTGGGAAAGACCCATGGCTACACCTTC.

This clonotype was counted many times. This chain uses TRBV29-1 with TRBJ1-2; the D is unclear. The V gene lost 7 bases and the J gene lost 5 bases, with 14 bases spanning the gap. CDR3 length: 12 residues. From germline, CDR1 is SQVTM and CDR2 ANQGSEA. Here the CDR3 DNA reads TGCAGCGCCTCGGGGAGCCCTTATGGCTACACCTTC. Amino acid sequence: CSASGSPYGYTF. Filled out from reference TRBV29-1 and TRBJ1-2, the complete variable domain reads SAVISQKPSRDICQRGTSLTIQCQVDSQVTMMFWYRQQPGQSLTLIATANQGSEATYESGFVIDKFPISRPNLTFSTLTVSNMSPEDSSIYLCSASGSPYGYTFGSGTRLTVV.

A remark on this clonotype: The junction does not match germline at one end; this may be a read error. V is TRBV7-6 and J is TRBJ1-2; D remains ambiguous. Germline V CDR1 and CDR2: SGHVS, FNYEAQ. The CDR3 totals 17 residues. Here the CDR3 DNA reads TGTGCCTGCAGCTGGGGAACTGAATCTCGAAAGACCTATGGCTACACCTTC. Amino acid sequence: CACSWGTESRKTYGYTF.

Regarding this clonotype: One base away lies a much larger clone, so this may be a sequencing read error. This chain joins TRBV27 and TRBJ1-2; D is unclear. Germline values: CDR1 MNHEY, CDR2 SMNVEV (reference sequence). This CDR3 is 15 amino acids long. CDR3 DNA sequence: TGTGCCGGCAGCCCTTCCTCTCAAGCTGACTATGGCTACACCTTC. Encoded protein: CAGSPSSQADYGYTF.

With respect to this clonotype: Since a much larger clone is just one base distant, this may be a read error. This rearrangement joins TRBV5-1 to TRBJ2-5; tentative D call: TRBD1 (6 bases). The CDR3 is made up of 14 amino acids. The germline gives CDR1 SGHRS, CDR2 YFSETQ. The CDR3 coding sequence is TGCGCCAGCAGCGTACAGGGTGATCAAGAGGCCCAGTACTTC. Translating it yields CASSVQGDQEAQYF.

This sequence joins TRBV3-2 and TRBJ2-5. TRBV3-2 is a pseudogene locus. The CDR3 loop spans 15 amino acids. Here the CDR3 reads CASSQVQSAWETQYF. The CDR3 DNA sequence: TGTGCCAGCAGCCAAGTCCAATCCGCCTGGGAGACCCAGTACTTC.

A word on this clonotype: The junction departs from the called germline gene at one end, perhaps through a read error. The chain employs TRBV10-2 and TRBJ2-7; tentatively, D is TRBD1 or TRBD2 (7 bases each). The CDR3 totals 14 residues. Looked up from germline, CDR1 is WSHSY and CDR2 is SAAADI. The chain's CDR3 is CASSPSQGGVEQYF. Here the CDR3 DNA reads TGTGCCAGCTCTCCAAGCCAGGGGGGGGTTGAGCAGTACTTC.

The rearrangement links TRBV10-3 to TRBJ1-2; D is undetermined. The V end was cut by 5 bases, the J end by 4 bases, with 23 bases between. The CDR3 runs to 17 residues. Germline lookup yields CDR1 ENHRY and CDR2 SYGVKD. DNA of the CDR3: TGTGCCATCAGTAGGTCGTCCTGTAGACGAAAGACCTATGGCTACACCTTC. This codes for CAISRSSCRRKTYGYTF.

This clonotype was seen at least ten times. This chain links TRBV7-2 with TRBJ1-2; D remains ambiguous. Germline V gene lookup returns CDR1 SGHTA and CDR2 FQGNSA. V was clipped by 5 bases and J by 4 bases, with 23 bases between them. This CDR3 comprises 17 residues. The CDR3 reads CASSMLARDGKTYGYTF. CDR3 nucleotides: TGTGCCAGCAGCATGCTAGCCAGAGACGGAAAGACCTATGGCTACACCTTC.

In its sample, this clonotype was seen many times. DNA of the CDR3: TGTGCCAGCAGCTTAGTACCTATGGATGAGCAGTTCTTC. This translates into CASSLVPMDEQFF. The chain carries TRBV11-1 and TRBJ2-1; no clear D gene. Germline CDR1 and CDR2: SGHAT and FQDESV (reference sequence). The ends were cut back, 1 base at V and 8 bases at J, with 9 bases in the middle. The CDR3 totals 13 residues.

Comment on this clonotype: A much larger clone sits a single nucleotide away, making a read error possible. The chain has TRBV7-9 and TRBJ1-5; TRBD1 might be the D (5 bases). With 4 bases removed from V and 2 bases from J, the gap between germline ends came to 12 bases. CDR1 SEHNR and CDR2 FQNEAQ come from the germline V gene (reference sequence). The CDR3 is 15 amino acids. CDR3 in DNA: TGTGCCAGCAGCTGGGACGGGAATGGCAATCAGCCCCAGCATTTT. This translates into CASSWDGNGNQPQHF.

This clonotype came up many times. The chain combines TRBV21-1 with TRBJ2-3; the D call in the table, TRBD2, was not verified against the DNA. TRBV21-1 is a documented pseudogene. The CDR3 length is 17 residues. The CDR3 DNA reads TGTGCCAGCAGACAATTGCTAGCTACAGTCATGCAAGATACGCAGTATTTT. Translated, it gives CASRQLLATVMQDTQYF.

Ten or more counts support this clonotype. Germline and junction disagree at one end, which may indicate a read error. The chain combines TRBV10-1 with TRBJ1-2, with D uncertain. The germline V gene encodes CDR1 WNHNN and CDR2 SYGVQD (reference sequence). The CDR3 is made up of 17 amino acids. As DNA, the CDR3 is TGTGCCAGCAGTGCCTCGGAACGCTCTAGAAAGACCTATGGCTACACCTTC. It codes for CASSASERSRKTYGYTF.

This clonotype was detected ten times or more. V usage is TRBV7-8 and J usage is TRBJ1-2; no firm D call. The CDR3 covers 17 residues. Trimming took off 4 bases at V and 4 bases at J, with 22 bases between the two ends. CDR1 is SGHVS, CDR2 FQNEAQ, per germline. The CDR3 is CASSCPGFTRKTYGYTF. For the CDR3, the DNA is TGTGCCAGCAGCTGTCCTGGGTTTACCCGAAAGACCTATGGCTACACCTTC.

There are a few counts of this clonotype. The chain links TRBV20-1 to TRBJ2-1; TRBD2 matches at 8 bases. Germline lookup yields CDR1 DFQATT and CDR2 SNEGSKA (reference sequence). Trimming took 3 bases from V and 7 from J; bases not matched to a gene: 11. CDR3 length equals 15 residues. As DNA, the CDR3 is TGCAGTGCTAGCACCACGGGGGGGCCGATAAATGAGCAGTTCTTC. Translation gives CSASTTGGPINEQFF.

Regarding this clonotype: Given a much more abundant clone one base away, this may be a read error. The CDR3 region is CVSSVNPPISFSETQYF. The CDR3 DNA reads TGTGTCAGCAGCGTTAATCCTCCCATTTCTTTCTCTGAGACCCAGTACTTC. The genes are TRBV3-1 and TRBJ2-5, with D unclear. Germline V gene lookup returns CDR1 LGHDT and CDR2 YNNKEL (reference sequence). The length of the CDR3 is 17 residues.

Note on this clonotype: A much larger clone lies a single base off, so this may be a read error. The gene calls are TRBV4-3 and TRBJ2-2; possibly TRBD1 for D (6 bases). The V end lost 2 bases, the J end lost 5 bases, and 21 bases lay between the germline ends. The CDR3 is 18 residues long. Germline V lookup: CDR1 LGHNA, CDR2 YSLEER. CDR3 protein: CASSQNPRGEIRTGELFF. CDR3 in DNA: TGCGCCAGCAGCCAAAATCCCAGGGGAGAGATAAGGACCGGGGAGCTGTTTTTT.

There are many counts of this clonotype. CDR3 sequence reads: CATSCISSTRKTYGYTF. In nucleotides, the CDR3 is TGTGCCACCAGTTGCATTTCTAGTACCAGAAAGACCTATGGCTACACCTTC. The genes are TRBV24-1 and TRBJ1-2; D is unresolved. From germline, CDR1 is KGHDR and CDR2 SFDVKD. The germline V and J ends were trimmed by 6 bases and 4 bases, with 23 bases remaining between them. The CDR3 is made up of 17 amino acids.

A word on this clonotype: It is likely a read error, because the conserved phenylalanine at the end of the CDR3 is missing. The V gene is TRBV23-1, the J gene TRBJ1-2; D is unresolved. TRBV23-1 is assigned to the ORF class and has an uncertain function. This CDR3 region has 17 residues. Trimming cost V 5 bases and J 4 bases, with 23 bases left between them. CDR3 loop: CASSRRLLRRKTYGYTL. The CDR3 region has the DNA TGCGCCAGCAGTAGAAGATTGCTACGCAGAAAGACCTATGGCTACACCCTC.

This clonotype was observed at least ten times. The rearrangement links TRBV9 to TRBJ2-7, with 7 positions matching TRBD2. V shed 3 bases, J shed 0 bases, and the junction held 6 bases outside the gene matches. The germline V gene encodes CDR1 SGDLS and CDR2 YYNGEE. The CDR3 consists of 15 residues. CDR3 region: CASSEEGGSSYEQYF. The CDR3 coding sequence is TGTGCCAGCAGCGAAGAGGGAGGGTCCTCCTACGAGCAGTACTTC. The full variable domain, its missing parts supplied by reference TRBV9 and TRBJ2-7, is DSGVTQTPKHLITATGQRVTLRCSPRSGDLSVYWYQQSLDQGLQFLIQYYNGEERAKGNILERFSAQQFPDLHSELNLSSLELGDSALYFCASSEEGGSSYEQYFGPGTRLTVT.

This clonotype was seen many times. The rearrangement links TRBV25-1 to TRBJ2-2, with D possibly being TRBD1 (6 bases). The CDR3 extends over 14 amino acids. V shed 4 bases and J shed 5 bases, with 11 bases lying between them. Germline CDR1 MGHDK, CDR2 SYGVNS. CDR3 amino acids: CASSVLTGTGELFF. For the CDR3, the DNA is TGTGCCAGCAGTGTACTAACAGGGACCGGGGAGCTGTTTTTT. The complete variable domain, with remaining parts taken from reference TRBV25-1 and TRBJ2-2, reads EADIYQTPRYLVIGTGKKITLECSQTMGHDKMYWYQQDPGMELHLIHYSYGVNSTEKGDLSSESTVSRIRTEHFPLTLESARPSHTSQYLCASSVLTGTGELFFGEGSRLTVL.

On this clonotype itself: Being one base from a much bigger clone, this may be a read error. The chain joins TRBV6-4 to TRBJ2-6; D is ambiguous. This CDR3 has 14 residues. Trimming left V 3 bases short and J 0 bases short, with 3 bases between. Germline CDR1 MRHNA, CDR2 SNTAGT. CDR3: CASSENSGANVLTF. DNA of the CDR3: TGTGCCAGCAGTGAGAACTCTGGGGCCAACGTCCTGACTTTC.

This clonotype is a singleton in its sample. A single base separates this from a much larger clone, so it may be a read error. This chain connects TRBV9 to TRBJ1-3, with D perhaps matching TRBD1 (5 bases). The CDR3 sequence is 14 residues long. Germline V gene data show CDR1 as SGDLS and CDR2 as YYNGEE. In nucleotides, the CDR3 is TGTGCCAGCAGCGCCGCAGGGCGCGGAAACATCATATATTTT. Translating gives CASSAAGRGNIIYF.

There are many counts of this clonotype. The gene calls are TRBV24-1 and TRBJ2-7; 8 nucleotides align to TRBD1. The J segment lost 1 base and the V segment lost 0 bases, leaving 7 bases of the junction unmatched. The CDR3 sequence is 17 residues long. Germline CDR1 reads KGHDR; CDR2 reads SFDVKD. In nucleotides, the CDR3 is TGTGCCACCAGTGATTTGCTCGGGCAGGGGGCTTCCTACGAGCAGTACTTC. Translation gives CATSDLLGQGASYEQYF.

A remark on this clonotype: A much bigger clone sits one base away, suggesting this may be a read error. The J gene is TRBJ1-2, the V gene TRBV10-3; tentative D call: TRBD1 (5 bases). The V and J ends lost 4 bases and 10 bases respectively, with 19 bases between them. From germline, CDR1 is ENHRY and CDR2 SYGVKD. The CDR3 has 14 amino acids. CDR3 bases: TGTGCCATCAGTGGGACCGGGGCAGGGACCATCTACACCTTC. It specifies CAISGTGAGTIYTF.

Of note for this clonotype: A much larger clonotype is one base distant, so this may be a read error. No conserved phenylalanine or tryptophan is present at the end of the CDR3, so a read error is the likely explanation. The DNA is left out, because the CDR3 cannot be placed on it with certainty; the CDR3 is given as TCRdb lists it. The V and J genes are TRBV3-2 and TRBJ1-1. TRBV3-2 is labeled a pseudogene. The CDR3 length is 11 residues, termini included. The CDR3 region is CASSRGLILDL.